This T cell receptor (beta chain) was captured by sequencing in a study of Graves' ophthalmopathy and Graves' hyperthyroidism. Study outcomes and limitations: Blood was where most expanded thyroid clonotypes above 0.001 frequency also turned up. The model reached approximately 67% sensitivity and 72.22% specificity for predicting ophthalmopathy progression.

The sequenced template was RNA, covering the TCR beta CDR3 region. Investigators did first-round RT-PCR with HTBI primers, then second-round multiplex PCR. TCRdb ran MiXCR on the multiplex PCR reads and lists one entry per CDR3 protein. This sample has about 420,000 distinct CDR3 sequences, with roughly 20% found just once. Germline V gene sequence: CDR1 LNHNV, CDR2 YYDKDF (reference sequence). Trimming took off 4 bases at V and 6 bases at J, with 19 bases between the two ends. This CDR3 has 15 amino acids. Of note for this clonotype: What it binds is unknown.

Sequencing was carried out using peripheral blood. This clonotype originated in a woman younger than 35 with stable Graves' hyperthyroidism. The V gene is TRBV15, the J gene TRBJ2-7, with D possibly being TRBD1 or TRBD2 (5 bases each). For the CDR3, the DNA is TGTGCCACCAGCACATCCGGGGACGTTGGCTTCGAGCAGTACTTC. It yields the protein CATSTSGDVGFEQYF.